This TCR beta chain was found in a study of spatial heterogeneity in lung cancer. This clonotype has ten or more counts. The library was designed around alpha chains, so this beta chain is a stray read whose abundance carries little weight. TCR cDNA molecules were tagged individually, and each one carried a unique molecular identifier. TCRdb re-analysed the 5' RACE reads in MiXCR, keeping a single row per CDR3 protein. This table holds roughly 10,000 distinct CDR3 sequences, about 6.3% found once. This CDR3 region has 13 residues. CDR1 ENHRY and CDR2 SYGVKD come from the germline V gene. Trimming removed 0 bases at V and 5 bases at J, with 7 bases between. Stated time point: sample taken at primary tumor resection. The study sequenced unsorted whole RNA from tumor, nontumor lung or frozen PBMC.

The TCR was taken from a male donor with early-stage non-small cell lung cancer. The source was PBMCs, collected at surgery. This chain joins TRBV10-3 and TRBJ2-5; D gene unclear. CDR3 coding DNA: TGTGCCATCAGTGAGTCAGTGAGGGAGACCCAGTACTTC. This gives the protein CAISESVRETQYF.